This T cell receptor beta chain emerged from a study of graft-versus-host responses after intestinal transplantation. Study details: Tacrolimus plus steroids were given to all recipients for about 3 years, preceded by anti-thymocyte globulin induction.

General study results and limits: Researchers found GvH clones in recipient marrow, and some showed up first in ileum or blood.

As regards this clone: The target antigen is unknown.

The protocol was immunoSEQ multiplex PCR, while the TCRdb copy is restricted to in-frame clones and leaves out a portion. The sample includes some 90,000 clones, approximately 92% of them seen just once. V was pared by 6 bases and J by 0 bases, with 8 bases of the junction left unmatched. This CDR3 spans 16 amino acids. The V gene's germline CDR1 is SNHLY and CDR2 FYNNEI. Sample: unstimulated CD8+ T cells sorted from spleen or lymph node cells, taken before intestinal transplant. The TCR was taken from a human donor who received an intestinal transplant. The chain joins TRBV2 to TRBJ2-1, with 7 bases aligning to TRBD2. The CDR3 reads CASRSLSGGSYNEQFF. The DNA of the CDR3 is TGTGCCAGCAGGTCATTATCGGGGGGCTCCTACAATGAGCAGTTCTTC.